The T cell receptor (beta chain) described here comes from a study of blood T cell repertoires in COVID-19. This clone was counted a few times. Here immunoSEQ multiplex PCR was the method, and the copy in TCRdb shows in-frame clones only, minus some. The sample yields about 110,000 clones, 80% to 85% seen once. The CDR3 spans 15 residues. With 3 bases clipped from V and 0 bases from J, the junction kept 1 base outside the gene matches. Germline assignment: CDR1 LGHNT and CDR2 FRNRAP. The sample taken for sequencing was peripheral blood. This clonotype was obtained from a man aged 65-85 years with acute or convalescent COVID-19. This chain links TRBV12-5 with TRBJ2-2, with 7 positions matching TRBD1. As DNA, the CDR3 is TGTGCTAGTGGTTTAGGGGGCTCGAACACCGGGGAGCTGTTTTTT. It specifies CASGLGGSNTGELFF.